This T cell receptor (beta chain) was recovered during a study of blood T cell repertoires in COVID-19 (dated by TCRdb to 2018 to 2021). In the study overall: The collaborator samples originated in the United States, Italy and Spain and spanned the acute and convalescent phases of COVID-19. The prospective study material was composed of cDNA or gDNA derived from T cells, B-cell-depleted T cells, or PBMCs. Subjects who had been exposed to COVID-19, were actively infected with it, or had recovered from it provided the deeply sampled blood TCRbeta repertoires that made up the dataset. A freely available public database, intended as a resource for researchers studying the immune response to SARS-CoV-2, is where the repertoires were released. Samples came from the ongoing ImmuneRACE study (first 160 participants) plus 1,254 subjects from 6 global collaborators. Sample metadata almost always included a de-identified subject ID, COVID-19 status, age in years and sex. HLA class I and class II types, where available, came from metadata supplied by the sample provider rather than from assay-based typing.

The germline V gene (reference sequence) yields LNHDA for CDR1 and SQIVND for CDR2. Counted from cysteine to phenylalanine, this CDR3 has 15 amino acids. Left in the record is the CDR3 DNA by itself, 45 bases read in frame from the first base. V loses 1 base of germline sequence and J loses 2 bases, and the interval between the two ends is 11 bases. Broad study findings and their caveats: How much clinical and demographic metadata was included differed by source and by participant, and the metadata was provided uncurated.

One collaborating source in Seattle enrolled patients during active infection and followed them longitudinally through the course of disease. Whole blood was collected in K2EDTA tubes by collaborating institutions according to the institutions' own protocols. For TCRbeta analysis, collaborators shipped samples in one of three forms: frozen whole blood, isolated PBMCs, or DNA extracted from either of those sample types. The immunoSEQ Assay, a bias-controlled multiplex PCR, was used to amplify TCRbeta CDR3 regions from genomic DNA. In the original analysis: Within the assay, amplification of reference gene primers was used to estimate how many nucleated cells each sample contained. To quantify the absolute abundance of each unique TCRbeta CDR3 rearrangement, sequence reads were collapsed and filtered. For each sample, productive Simpson clonality was calculated by taking the square root of Simpson's diversity index across productive rearrangements. Held by TCRdb, this immuneACCESS table contains in-frame sequences only and omits some clones. Under half of the omission traces to an unresolved V gene where checked; the cause of the rest is unknown. V and J calls and clone size are given by that table; D and trimming were obtained from the DNA. A total of some 200,000 clones appear in this sample, less than 85% of them only once. The ten largest account for under 10% of the sample.

In regard to this clone: No antigen is known for it. Per-base quality was not reported, and no clone a single base away is much larger than it.

The sequencing sample was made of peripheral blood. The receptor was derived from a woman aged 80 or over with COVID-19, enrolled during active disease. The V and J genes are TRBV19 and TRBJ1-1; the D gene identity is not certain. At the DNA level, the sequence is TGTGCCAGTAGTATAGCCGAGTTCCGAAACACTGAAGCTTTCTTT. It translates as CASSIAEFRNTEAFF.